This T cell receptor (beta chain) was captured by sequencing in a study of T cells in Graves' hyperthyroidism and ophthalmopathy. In the case of this clonotype: Its antigen is currently unknown. With a much larger clone just one base away, this may be a read error.

Any patient presenting with uncontrolled infection, other autoimmune disease, pregnancy or lactation was left out. The source of the PBMCs was 8 to 10 ml of fresh peripheral blood. Study findings and constraints: Researchers report that a 13 V-J model separated ophthalmopathy from stable hyperthyroidism.

Amplified TCR beta CDR3 regions came from RNA transcripts. The TCR CDR3 was amplified in a first-round RT-PCR using the HTBI primer set. Each CDR3 protein gets one entry after TCRdb re-called the multiplex PCR reads with MiXCR. Found here are 300,000 or so distinct CDR3 sequences, 18% of them singletons; the top ten hold around 50%. Germline V gene data show CDR1 as SEHNR and CDR2 as FQNEAQ (reference sequence). This CDR3 is 17 amino acids long. Sequencing input: blood. The genes are TRBV7-9 and TRBJ1-1; D may be TRBD1 (5 bases). This clonotype originated in a woman aged 45 to 65 with Graves' hyperthyroidism. The CDR3 protein is CTSSLAEGKGLNTEAFF. The CDR3 DNA sequence: TGTACCAGCAGCTTAGCCGAGGGAAAGGGGCTGAACACTGAAGCTTTCTTT.